This TCR beta chain originates from a study of T cells in narcolepsy. As for this clone: Its antigen is not known.

CDR1 is LNHDA and CDR2 is SQIVND in the germline V gene (reference sequence). V lost 6 bases and J 8 bases, leaving 20 bases between the germline ends. The length of the CDR3 is 15 residues. The protocol was immunoSEQ multiplex PCR, while the TCRdb copy is restricted to in-frame clones and leaves out a portion. The sample has 25,000 to 30,000 clones; approximately 80% are singletons. Study-wide results and limits: HCRT-specific and TRIB2-specific autoreactive clonotypes appeared among same-patient CSF and blood CD4+ clonotypes.

The clonotype was recovered from a human donor with narcolepsy. The source material was CD45RA- memory CD4+ T cells from PBMCs. The chain joins TRBV19 to TRBJ2-1; a possible D gene is TRBD2 (6 bases). The CDR3 sequence is CASRETGTSRDEQFF. CDR3 sequence (DNA): TGTGCCAGTAGGGAGACCGGGACTTCGCGGGATGAGCAGTTCTTC.